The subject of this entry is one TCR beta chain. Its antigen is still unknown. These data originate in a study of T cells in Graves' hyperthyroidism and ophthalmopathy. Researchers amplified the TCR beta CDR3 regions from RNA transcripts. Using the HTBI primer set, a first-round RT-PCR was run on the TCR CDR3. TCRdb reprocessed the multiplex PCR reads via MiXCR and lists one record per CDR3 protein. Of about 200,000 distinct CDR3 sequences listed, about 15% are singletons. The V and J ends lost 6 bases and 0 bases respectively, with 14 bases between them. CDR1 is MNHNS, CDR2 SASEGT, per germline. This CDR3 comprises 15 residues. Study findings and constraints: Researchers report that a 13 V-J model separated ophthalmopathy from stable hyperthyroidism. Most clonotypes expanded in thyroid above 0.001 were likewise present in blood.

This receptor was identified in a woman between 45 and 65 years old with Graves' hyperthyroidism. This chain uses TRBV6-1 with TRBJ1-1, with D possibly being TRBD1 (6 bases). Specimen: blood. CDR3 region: CASRTQDRMNTEAFF. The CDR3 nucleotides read TGTGCCAGCAGAACTCAGGACAGAATGAACACTGAAGCTTTCTTT.